These 29 T cell receptor beta chains were all obtained from the same sample, sequenced in a study of T cells in Graves' hyperthyroidism and ophthalmopathy. Researchers took RNA transcripts and amplified the TCR beta CDR3 regions from them. The HTBI set primed first-round TCR CDR3 RT-PCR. One entry per CDR3 protein results from TCRdb running MiXCR on the multiplex PCR reads. The sample shows 500,000 to 750,000 distinct CDR3 sequences, around 42% of them seen only once. The sequencing input was peripheral blood or thyroid tissue (not recorded which). The receptors here all came from a woman younger than 35 with Graves' hyperthyroidism.

This clonotype was counted at least ten times. The chain uses TRBV20-1 and TRBJ1-5; unclear D gene. The CDR3 is 13 amino acids. V was pared by 6 bases and J by 1 base, with 10 bases between. Germline assignment: CDR1 DFQATT and CDR2 SNEGSKA (reference sequence). Here the CDR3 reads CSAQDESNQPQHF. The CDR3 DNA is TGCAGTGCCCAAGACGAGAGCAATCAGCCCCAGCATTTT.

The V call is TRBV7-2, the J call TRBJ2-5; D remains unclear. This CDR3 is 13 amino acids long. Germline V gives CDR1 SGHTA, CDR2 FQGNSA. The V gene lost 3 bases and the J gene lost 9 bases, with 14 bases spanning the gap. CDR3 sequence: CASSLDRYMAQYF. For the CDR3, the DNA is TGTGCCAGCAGCTTGGACCGCTATATGGCCCAGTACTTC.

This clonotype was counted between two and nine times. The chain joins TRBV30 to TRBJ1-2; D unclear. V dropped 3 bases and J dropped 4 bases, with 9 bases sitting between them. CDR1 is GTSNPN, CDR2 SVGIG, per germline (reference sequence). CDR3 length: 12 residues. CDR3 amino acids: CAWRTAFYGYTF. The DNA of the CDR3 is TGTGCCTGGAGAACTGCCTTCTATGGCTACACCTTC.

The table lists this clonotype with a few counts. The chain employs TRBV7-9 and TRBJ2-2; D not certain. V lost 5 bases to trimming and J lost 0 bases, with 10 bases between them. This CDR3 spans 15 amino acids. Looked up from germline, CDR1 is SEHNR and CDR2 is FQNEAQ (reference sequence). As DNA, the CDR3 is TGTGCCAGCAGCCCCTGGAAATCGAACACCGGGGAGCTGTTTTTT. Its translation is CASSPWKSNTGELFF. The full variable domain, completed using reference TRBV7-9 and TRBJ2-2, is DTGVSQNPRHKITKRGQNVTFRCDPISEHNRLYWYRQTLGQGPEFLTYFQNEAQLEKSRLLSDRFSAERPKGSFSTLEIQRTEQGDSAMYLCASSPWKSNTGELFFGEGSRLTVL.

This clonotype was recorded many times. The chain carries TRBV24-1 and TRBJ1-2, with no clear D. The length of the CDR3 is 11 residues. The V and J ends lost 3 bases and 6 bases respectively, with 4 bases between them. Germline V gene sequence: CDR1 KGHDR, CDR2 SFDVKD. The CDR3 spells CATSDLHGYTF. The CDR3, as DNA: TGTGCCACCAGTGATCTGCATGGCTACACCTTC.

This clonotype appeared many times. The chain has TRBV3-1 and TRBJ2-7; TRBD1 aligns across 9 bases. Germline V gene lookup returns CDR1 LGHDT and CDR2 YNNKEL (reference sequence). The CDR3 has 15 amino acids. The V segment lost 4 bases and the J segment 3 bases; nucleotides outside the gene matches: 7. The CDR3 reads CASSLTGGLNYEQYF. CDR3 nucleotides: TGTGCCAGCAGCCTAACAGGGGGCTTGAACTACGAGCAGTACTTC.

The chain uses TRBV2 and TRBJ2-2; D is unresolved. Trimming left V 6 bases short and J 1 base short, with 15 bases between. CDR1 is SNHLY and CDR2 is FYNNEI in the germline V gene. The CDR3 spans 16 residues. As DNA, the CDR3 is TGTGCCAGCAGCGCGAGACCGAGGAAGAACACCGGGGAGCTGTTTTTT. It is translated as CASSARPRKNTGELFF.

This clonotype has ten or more counts. The chain employs TRBV14 and TRBJ2-7; TRBD1 matches at 7 bases. J gave up 1 base and V 5 bases, and 5 bases lay outside the gene matches. Germline V CDR1 and CDR2: SGHDN, FVKESK. The CDR3 covers 14 residues. This chain's CDR3 is CASSYRDSSYEQYF. The CDR3, as DNA: TGTGCCAGCAGCTACCGGGACAGTTCCTACGAGCAGTACTTC. The full variable domain, rest sourced from reference TRBV14 and TRBJ2-7, is EAGVTQFPSHSVIEKGQTVTLRCDPISGHDNLYWYRRVMGKEIKFLLHFVKESKQDESGMPNNRFLAERTGGTYSTLKVQPAELEDSGVYFCASSYRDSSYEQYFGPGTRLTVT.

Ten or more counts support this clonotype. This chain links TRBV19 with TRBJ2-5; the match to TRBD2 covers 9 bases. Unmatched junction bases numbered 6, after V lost 4 bases and J lost 3 bases. Germline-derived CDR1 and CDR2 are LNHDA and SQIVND (reference sequence). This CDR3 is built from 15 residues. The CDR3 sequence: CASSTAGGLEETQYF. As DNA, the CDR3 is TGTGCCAGTAGTACTGCGGGAGGGCTCGAAGAGACCCAGTACTTC.

The CDR3 bases are TGTGCCAGTCGAGGCCCGGGGGGCAGTGAAGCTTTCTTT. It specifies CASRGPGGSEAFF. This rearrangement joins TRBV3-1 to TRBJ1-1; tentatively, D is TRBD1 (6 bases). Germline V gene lookup returns CDR1 LGHDT and CDR2 YNNKEL (reference sequence). The CDR3 extends over 13 amino acids. Trimming stripped 9 bases from V and 7 bases from J, with 18 bases between.

There are many counts of this clonotype. This rearrangement joins TRBV7-6 to TRBJ2-2; unclear D gene. CDR1 and CDR2 (germline): SGHVS, FNYEAQ. Trimming cost V 1 base and J 7 bases, with 10 bases left between them. The CDR3 is made up of 14 amino acids. This CDR3 reads CASSLVAALGELFF. In DNA, the CDR3 is TGTGCCAGCAGCTTAGTGGCAGCCCTCGGGGAGCTGTTTTTT.

The chain combines TRBV20-1 with TRBJ1-2; a weak D match, TRBD1 (5 bases). Germline V lookup: CDR1 DFQATT, CDR2 SNEGSKA (reference sequence). The V and J ends lost 1 base and 7 bases respectively, with 16 bases between them. The CDR3 is made up of 14 amino acids. Here the CDR3 DNA reads TGCAGTGCTAGAGGAAGCGGGGGGAGTAGTGGCTACACCTTC. Its translation: CSARGSGGSSGYTF.

This clonotype was seen more than once but under ten times. This may be a read error: a much more frequent sequence differs by one nucleotide. The chain joins TRBV10-3 to TRBJ2-2; weak D call: TRBD2 (5 bases). Germline-derived CDR1 and CDR2 are ENHRY and SYGVKD. V was shortened by 2 bases and J by 1 base, with 8 bases between the two germline ends. This CDR3 has 15 amino acids. CDR3 loop: CAISEQGLNTGELFF. CDR3 nucleotides: TGTGCCATCAGTGAGCAAGGACTGAACACCGGGGAGCTGTTTTTT.

V is TRBV20-1 and J is TRBJ1-1, with a tentative D call TRBD1 (5 bases). CDR3 length: 11 residues. Germline V gives CDR1 DFQATT, CDR2 SNEGSKA (reference sequence). V was trimmed by 1 base and J by 11 bases, leaving 11 bases between them. The chain's CDR3 is CSARGRAGAFF. In DNA, the CDR3 is TGCAGTGCTAGAGGGAGAGCAGGGGCTTTCTTT.

Remarks on this clonotype: One end of the junction varies from germline; a read error may be responsible. The chain recombines TRBV7-6 with TRBJ1-1; unclear D gene. The germline V gene encodes CDR1 SGHVS and CDR2 FNYEAQ. This CDR3 contains 10 residues. The CDR3 nucleotides are TGCGCCAGTGAGGCGGGTGAAGCTTTCTTT. It codes for CASEAGEAFF.

This clonotype was counted a single time. The chain is built from TRBV20-1 and TRBJ1-2; 11 nucleotides match TRBD1. CDR3 size: 16 residues. The junction had 13 bases not matched to a gene; V was cut back by 7 bases and J by 3 bases. CDR1 is DFQATT, CDR2 SNEGSKA, per germline (reference sequence). The CDR3 sequence is CSVTRSGQGGHYGYTF. For the CDR3, the DNA is TGCAGTGTCACACGCTCGGGACAGGGGGGACACTATGGCTACACCTTC.

This clonotype turned up a few times. The genes are TRBV27 and TRBJ2-5; 11 nucleotides line up with TRBD1. V lost 6 bases and J lost 7; bases outside the gene matches: 7. Germline CDR1 is MNHEY and CDR2 is SMNVEV (reference sequence). The CDR3 loop spans 14 amino acids. CDR3 bases: TGTGCCAGCAGCCCCGGGACAGGGGGGGGGACCCAGTACTTC. Protein sequence: CASSPGTGGGTQYF.

The V call is TRBV2, the J call TRBJ1-4; 10 bases agree with TRBD1. This CDR3 has 14 amino acids. Germline CDR1 SNHLY, CDR2 FYNNEI. V gave up 5 bases and J gave up 8 bases; unmatched junction bases: 5. The CDR3 coding sequence is TGTGCCAGCAGTCCGTGGGACAGGGGAGAAAAACTGTTTTTT. Protein: CASSPWDRGEKLFF.

In its sample, this clonotype was seen many times. J is TRBJ1-4 and V is TRBV12-3 or TRBV12-4; tentative D call: TRBD1 (5 bases). Trimming took off 5 bases at V and 1 base at J, with 11 bases between the two ends. This CDR3 has 15 amino acids. The CDR3 coding sequence is TGTGCCAGCAGTCCGGGGGTCGGAACTAATGAAAAACTGTTTTTT. It specifies CASSPGVGTNEKLFF.

Many counts were recorded for this clonotype. This chain links TRBV14 with TRBJ1-1; no firm D call. Looked up from germline, CDR1 is SGHDN and CDR2 is FVKESK. V was trimmed by 6 bases and J by 0 bases, leaving 14 bases between them. CDR3 length: 15 amino acids. The CDR3 here is CASSPVRSMNTEAFF. DNA for the CDR3: TGTGCCAGCAGTCCAGTCCGGAGTATGAACACTGAAGCTTTCTTT.

CDR3 amino acids: CASLPRVLGSPLHF. CDR3 nucleotides: TGTGCCAGCCTCCCGCGGGTCCTCGGTTCACCCCTCCACTTT. The chain links TRBV2 to TRBJ1-6; no clear D gene. The V end lost 8 bases, the J end lost 9 bases, and 17 bases lay between the germline ends. There are 14 residues in the CDR3. Germline lookup yields CDR1 SNHLY and CDR2 FYNNEI.

This clonotype showed up many times. This chain connects TRBV2 to TRBJ1-2; 8 positions match TRBD1. CDR1 SNHLY and CDR2 FYNNEI come from the germline V gene. The CDR3 is made up of 13 amino acids. Trimming took 6 bases from V and 7 from J; bases not matched to a gene: 7. The CDR3 is CASRDRVGAGYTF. CDR3 sequence (DNA): TGTGCCAGCAGGGACAGGGTAGGGGCTGGCTACACCTTC.

This clonotype was observed at least ten times. The CDR3 region has the DNA TGTGCCAGCAGGGAGAATAACGGCGGGAGCTCCTACGAGCAGTACTTC. Residues: CASRENNGGSSYEQYF. This sequence joins TRBV6-1 and TRBJ2-7; TRBD2 matches 7 bases. CDR1 and CDR2 from the germline V gene are MNHNS and SASEGT. V lost 6 bases and J lost 0; bases outside the gene matches: 11. The CDR3 runs to 16 residues.

This rearrangement joins TRBV29-1 to TRBJ1-2; TRBD1 is a possible D gene (6 bases). Germline-derived CDR1 and CDR2 are SQVTM and ANQGSEA. The CDR3 is 15 amino acids. Trimming cost V 7 bases and J 1 base, with 19 bases left between them. As DNA, the CDR3 is TGCAGCGACACCCTCGGGACACTAAGTAACTATGGCTACACCTTC. Its translation is CSDTLGTLSNYGYTF.

This clonotype was counted at least ten times. V is TRBV5-1 and J is TRBJ2-7; no reliable D call. The CDR3 spans 16 residues. Germline CDR1 SGHRS, CDR2 YFSETQ. Trimming cost V 1 base and J 0 bases, with 14 bases left between them. The CDR3 coding sequence is TGCGCCAGCAGCTTGTACGCCGGACGGAGCTCCTACGAGCAGTACTTC. Its translation is CASSLYAGRSSYEQYF.

The rearrangement links TRBV20-1 to TRBJ1-2, with 7 bases matching TRBD1. V shed 6 bases and J 13 bases; nucleotides not matched to a gene: 11. Germline CDR1 reads DFQATT; CDR2 reads SNEGSKA (reference sequence). The CDR3 is made up of 11 amino acids. This CDR3 reads CSAATGKTCTF. CDR3 nucleotide sequence: TGCAGTGCCGCGACAGGGAAAACATGCACCTTC.

This clonotype was counted many times. The genes are TRBV5-6 and TRBJ1-2, with D possibly being TRBD1 (6 bases). Germline CDR1 reads SGHDT; CDR2 reads YYEEEE. Trimming cost V 4 bases and J 5 bases, with 12 bases left between them. This CDR3 has 13 amino acids. CDR3 amino acids: CASSRGGGYGYTF. CDR3 in DNA: TGTGCCAGCAGCAGGGGAGGGGGTTATGGCTACACCTTC.

This clonotype was observed at least ten times. The rearrangement links TRBV7-6 to TRBJ1-3; D not certain. CDR1 is SGHVS, CDR2 FNYEAQ, per germline. This CDR3 contains 18 residues. Trimming took 1 base from V and 0 from J, leaving 16 bases between them. The DNA for the CDR3 is TGTGCCAGCAGCTTAGAGGGCACCCTATCGCCCTCTGGAAACACCATATATTTT. It yields the protein CASSLEGTLSPSGNTIYF.

The chain couples TRBV29-1 to TRBJ1-1, with 7 nucleotides matching TRBD1. Germline V lookup: CDR1 SQVTM, CDR2 ANQGSEA. This CDR3 contains 12 residues. After removal of 8 bases from V and 6 bases from J, the junction contained 9 bases not matched to a gene. The CDR3 loop is CSLLGGRAEAFF. Here the CDR3 DNA reads TGCAGCTTACTAGGGGGCAGAGCTGAAGCTTTCTTT.